This T cell receptor beta chain was observed in a study of blood T cells in healthy people across ages. Regarding the study as a whole: Unknown CMV status may confound age-related changes in expanded clones.

V lost 3 bases and J lost 9, with 12 bases in between. Germline-derived CDR1 and CDR2 are DFQATT and SNEGSKA (reference sequence). CDR3 size: 12 residues. The use of a sample-barcoded 5' primer and a J-beta primer mix characterized a second PCR of roughly 7 to 11 cycles. TCRdb reprocessed the 5' RACE reads via MiXCR and lists one record per CDR3 protein. The data contain about 800,000 distinct CDR3 sequences, roughly 25% of them singletons. With regard to this clonotype: Its antigen is not identified.

These data were also filed under a second study, of T cells of mothers and their children.

The V call is TRBV20-1, the J call TRBJ2-1, with D tentatively TRBD1 (6 bases). Material for sequencing was blood. The TCR was taken from a boy between 10 and 17 years old in good health. This CDR3 reads CSARTGDVEQFF. In DNA, the CDR3 is TGCAGTGCTAGGACAGGAGATGTTGAGCAGTTCTTC.